This TCR beta chain appears in the sequencing data of a study of T cell clonality in common variable immunodeficiency. Study conclusions and caveats: Reportedly, TCR beta sequences from common variable immunodeficiency showed fewer deletions and N-nucleotide insertions. TCRbeta clonality was increased in CVID versus healthy controls.

The table lists this clone with a few counts. What it binds is unknown. The read comes to an end 3 residues before the CDR3 does, leaving the germline J gene to fill in the end. This CDR3 contains 12 residues. The germline V gene encodes CDR1 PRHDT and CDR2 FYEKMQ (reference sequence). The V end was cut by 2 bases, the J end by 8 bases, with 8 bases between. TCRdb keeps only in-frame clones here, not all; method: immunoSEQ multiplex PCR. The repertoire consists of around 9,200 clones, none detected only once. This sequence was found in a human donor with common variable immunodeficiency. V is TRBV13 and J is TRBJ2-3; the D gene is possibly TRBD1 (6 bases). Sequencing was performed on peripheral blood mononuclear cells. CDR3 loop: CASSLQGFTQYF. The covered CDR3 bases are TGTGCCAGCAGCTTACAGGGGTTTACG.